These 14 T cell receptor beta chains originate from one sample sequenced in a study of T cell responses to AZD1222 COVID-19 vaccine. Measured with immunoSEQ multiplex PCR; TCRdb has only the in-frame clones, and not every one. The repertoire holds 75,000 to 90,000 clones, more than 75% seen once, with 20% to 25% in the top ten. The source was peripheral blood, collected on day 0 of AZD1222 vaccination. Source of these receptors: an adult in good health.

The chain links TRBV30 to TRBJ2-3, with TRBD1 as a possible D gene (6 bases). This CDR3 has 15 amino acids. Germline lookup yields CDR1 GTSNPN and CDR2 SVGIG (reference sequence). Trimming took 5 bases from V and 0 from J, leaving 15 bases between them. In nucleotides, the CDR3 is TGTGCCTGGGATATAGTAGGGGGTAGCACAGATACGCAGTATTTT. Translation: CAWDIVGGSTDTQYF.

The V call is TRBV6-5, the J call TRBJ2-1, with D perhaps being TRBD1 or TRBD2 (5 bases each). Trimming took off 5 bases at V and 9 bases at J, with 20 bases between the two ends. Germline V gene sequence: CDR1 MNHEY, CDR2 SVGAGI. CDR3 length: 15 residues. CDR3 sequence reads: CASSQNPMGVGEQFF. In DNA, the CDR3 is TGTGCCAGCAGTCAAAACCCGATGGGGGTGGGTGAGCAGTTCTTC.

The gene calls are TRBV2 and TRBJ1-6, with D unresolved. V shed 4 bases and J shed 14 bases, with 12 bases lying between them. The germline V gene has CDR1 SNHLY and CDR2 FYNNEI. The CDR3 covers 12 residues. The CDR3 loop reads CASSATGGSLHF. The CDR3 nucleotides are TGTGCCAGCAGTGCGACGGGTGGGTCCCTCCACTTT.

The CDR3 DNA sequence: TGCGCCAGCAGCCCATCCGCAGGGCGCAATCAGCCCCAGCATTTT. Translation gives CASSPSAGRNQPQHF. This chain joins TRBV5-1 and TRBJ1-5; D might be TRBD1 (5 bases). Germline CDR1 is SGHRS and CDR2 is YFSETQ. The CDR3 is made up of 15 amino acids. Trimming cost V 4 bases and J 2 bases, with 13 bases left between them.

V and J are TRBV27 and TRBJ1-2; D call uncertain. V was clipped by 5 bases and J by 1 base, with 14 bases between them. The CDR3 consists of 15 residues. The germline CDR1 and CDR2 sequences are MNHEY and SMNVEV (reference sequence). For the CDR3, the DNA is TGTGCCAGCAGTCCCAATGAGGACGTTAACTATGGCTACACCTTC. This gives the protein CASSPNEDVNYGYTF.

This clone is medium-sized in the sample. The chain joins TRBV5-1 to TRBJ1-6, with 7 positions matching TRBD1. Unmatched junction bases numbered 8, after V lost 6 bases and J lost 2 bases. CDR1 SGHRS and CDR2 YFSETQ come from the germline V gene. The length of the CDR3 is 16 residues. CDR3 in DNA: TGCGCCAGCACTCCGAGGGGGCCCACCTATAATTCACCCCTCCACTTT. Amino acid sequence: CASTPRGPTYNSPLHF.

V gene TRBV27 combines with J gene TRBJ1-2; 9 bases fit TRBD1. In germline, CDR1 is MNHEY, CDR2 SMNVEV (reference sequence). The ends lost 6 bases at V and 10 bases at J; junction bases unmatched: 9. This CDR3 spans 13 amino acids. The CDR3 region is CASRAGTGRHYTF. CDR3 nucleotides: TGTGCCAGCAGGGCCGGGACAGGGCGACACTACACCTTC.

The chain combines TRBV6-2 or TRBV6-3 with TRBJ1-5, with unresolved D. The CDR3 sequence is 13 residues long. Germline V gene lookup returns CDR1 MNHEY and CDR2 SVGEGT. V was cut by 2 bases and J by 6 bases, with 8 bases left in between. The CDR3 DNA follows: TGTGCCAGCAGTTACCGCGACATTCAGCCCCAGCATTTT. This gives the protein CASSYRDIQPQHF.

The J gene is TRBJ1-2, the V gene TRBV19; 8 nucleotides line up with TRBD1. Germline V gives CDR1 LNHDA, CDR2 SQIVND (reference sequence). The CDR3 spans 15 residues. J gave up 8 bases and V 3 bases, and 11 bases lay outside the gene matches. The CDR3 sequence is CASSIRQGLKKGYTF. The CDR3 DNA sequence: TGTGCCAGTAGTATCCGACAGGGGTTAAAGAAAGGCTACACCTTC.

This clone was observed a handful of times. The rearrangement joins TRBV20-1 to TRBJ2-1; the match to TRBD2 covers 12 bases. Germline V gene data show CDR1 as DFQATT and CDR2 as SNEGSKA (reference sequence). The V segment lost 3 bases and the J segment 8 bases; nucleotides outside the gene matches: 11. The CDR3 has 16 amino acids. The CDR3 DNA sequence: TGCAGTGCTAGTGACCGGGGGCTAGCGGGAGGGTATGAGCAGTTCTTC. Translation gives CSASDRGLAGGYEQFF.

This chain uses TRBV11-2 with TRBJ2-2, with unresolved D. The CDR3 consists of 13 residues. In germline, CDR1 is SGHAT, CDR2 FQNNGV. Trimming cost V 2 bases and J 6 bases, with 7 bases left between them. In nucleotides, the CDR3 is TGTGCCAGCAGCTTATTATTCGCCGGGGAGCTGTTTTTT. Its protein is CASSLLFAGELFF.

This chain uses TRBV6-2 or TRBV6-3 with TRBJ1-1; TRBD1 matches at 9 bases. There are 15 residues in the CDR3. Germline V gives CDR1 MNHEY, CDR2 SVGEGT. Trimming at V came to 5 bases and at J to 3 bases, leaving 7 bases not matched to a gene. CDR3 sequence (DNA): TGTGCCAGCAGTACAGGGGGCGATAGGGACACTGAAGCTTTCTTT. Translating it yields CASSTGGDRDTEAFF.

V and J are TRBV15 and TRBJ2-1, with no clear D. V dropped 0 bases and J dropped 1 base, with 7 bases sitting between them. Germline CDR1 reads LNHNV; CDR2 reads YYDKDF (reference sequence). This CDR3 spans 15 amino acids. CDR3 nucleotides: TGTGCCACCAGCAGAGAGGCAGTATCCTACAATGAGCAGTTCTTC. Translating it yields CATSREAVSYNEQFF.

The chain has TRBV30 and TRBJ2-5; a possible D gene is TRBD2 (5 bases). Trimming stripped 0 bases from V and 7 bases from J, with 12 bases between. The CDR3 has 13 residues. CDR1 is GTSNPN, CDR2 SVGIG, per germline (reference sequence). The CDR3, as DNA: TGTGCCTGGAGTGTACCCCCGAGCGGGACCCAGTACTTC. Translation gives CAWSVPPSGTQYF.